One sample yielded the 15 T cell receptor beta chains listed below, sequenced in a study of T cell changes during pregnancy in multiple sclerosis. Some clones are missing from TCRdb's copy, which holds only in-frame ones; the method was immunoSEQ multiplex PCR. The sample has some 41,000 clones, around 90% seen once. The sequenced material came from PBMCs (not recorded whether the cells were cultured). The receptors shown here come from a female donor with multiple sclerosis, enrolled in a pregnancy study.

This clone was seen only once. This chain joins TRBV7-2 and TRBJ1-2; 9 bases align to TRBD1. The V and J ends lost 5 bases and 3 bases, in that order; junction bases with no gene match: 4. Germline assignment: CDR1 SGHTA and CDR2 FQGNSA. The CDR3 is 14 amino acids. The CDR3, as DNA: TGTGCCAGCAGCCCGCGGACAGGGGACTATGGCTACACCTTC. Translation gives CASSPRTGDYGYTF.

The chain has TRBV7-3 and TRBJ2-7; TRBD1 matches 7 bases. The CDR3 sequence is 13 residues long. Germline V gene lookup returns CDR1 SGHTA and CDR2 FQGTGA. Unmatched junction bases numbered 7, after V lost 6 bases and J lost 5 bases. The CDR3 is CASSRQGGNEQYF. DNA for the CDR3: TGTGCCAGCAGTAGACAGGGTGGCAACGAGCAGTACTTC.

The rearrangement uses TRBV12-2 and TRBJ2-3; TRBD2 is taken as the D call from the table, unchecked against the DNA. TRBV12-2 is termed a pseudogene. The CDR3 has 16 residues. The DNA of the CDR3 is TGTGCAAGTCGCTTAGGCTTTAGAACTAGCGCGGATACGCAGTATTTT. It translates to CASRLGFRTSADTQYF.

This chain links TRBV29-1 with TRBJ1-1; D is unresolved. The V end lost 2 bases, the J end lost 4 bases, and 8 bases lay between the germline ends. This CDR3 spans 12 amino acids. Germline V gene sequence: CDR1 SQVTM, CDR2 ANQGSEA. This CDR3 reads CSVESGVTEAFF. DNA for the CDR3: TGCAGCGTTGAATCGGGTGTCACTGAAGCTTTCTTT. The full variable domain, its missing parts supplied by reference TRBV29-1 and TRBJ1-1, is SAVISQKPSRDICQRGTSLTIQCQVDSQVTMMFWYRQQPGQSLTLIATANQGSEATYESGFVIDKFPISRPNLTFSTLTVSNMSPEDSSIYLCSVESGVTEAFFGQGTRLTVV.

The genes are TRBV10-2 and TRBJ2-7; 8 bases are a match to TRBD2. J was trimmed by 3 bases and V by 2 bases; bases with no gene match: 9. CDR1 and CDR2 from the germline V gene are WSHSY and SAAADI. This CDR3 has 16 residues. In nucleotides, the CDR3 is TGCGCCAGCAGTGAGGTCGGGGGGGACTGGGACTACGAGCAGTACTTC. The encoded protein is CASSEVGGDWDYEQYF.

In its sample, this clone was seen once. The chain is built from TRBV28 and TRBJ2-7, with D uncertain. The germline V gene encodes CDR1 MDHEN and CDR2 SYDVKM. V was shortened by 9 bases and J by 6 bases, with 12 bases between the two germline ends. CDR3 length: 11 amino acids. The CDR3 DNA reads as TGTGCCAGTACCAATCCCCCCGAGCAGTACTTC. Its translation: CASTNPPEQYF.

V gene TRBV19 combines with J gene TRBJ2-7; 10 nucleotides line up with TRBD1. This CDR3 contains 14 residues. The V gene's germline CDR1 is LNHDA and CDR2 SQIVND (reference sequence). V gave up 1 base and J gave up 6 bases; unmatched junction bases: 3. The CDR3 loop is CASSIGTGGSEQYF. The DNA for the CDR3 is TGTGCCAGTAGTATAGGGACAGGGGGGTCCGAGCAGTACTTC.

A single count supports this clone. V gene TRBV27 combines with J gene TRBJ1-2, with D possibly TRBD1 on 5 matching bases. This CDR3 has 14 amino acids. The germline gives CDR1 MNHEY, CDR2 SMNVEV (reference sequence). Trimming shortened V by 3 bases and J by 7 bases, and 15 bases separated the two germline ends. The DNA for the CDR3 is TGTGCCAGCAGTTTTGAAGGGGAATTTCGTGGCTACACCTTC. As protein: CASSFEGEFRGYTF.

The rearrangement uses TRBV30 and TRBJ2-1; 11 bases line up with TRBD1. The CDR3 length is 20 residues. Germline CDR1 reads GTSNPN; CDR2 reads SVGIG (reference sequence). With V trimmed by 1 base and J by 1 base, 15 bases remained unmatched. The CDR3 region has the DNA TGTGCCTGGAGTGGGTGGACAGGGGGCACCCTCGCGACTTCCTACAATGAGCAGTTCTTC. This codes for CAWSGWTGGTLATSYNEQFF.

The genes are TRBV5-6 and TRBJ2-3; tentatively, D is TRBD1 (7 bases). V was trimmed by 2 bases and J by 5 bases, leaving 12 bases between them. Germline V lookup: CDR1 SGHDT, CDR2 YYEEEE. CDR3 length: 14 amino acids. In DNA, the CDR3 is TGTGCCAGCAGCTTACGACAGGGAGGAGATACGCAGTATTTT. It translates to CASSLRQGGDTQYF.

The gene calls are TRBV30 and TRBJ1-3, with a weak D call TRBD1 (6 bases). Germline CDR1 and CDR2: GTSNPN and SVGIG (reference sequence). Between the trimmed V and J ends, which lost 4 bases and 4 bases, there was a span of 23 bases. This CDR3 is 17 amino acids long. The CDR3 loop reads CAWNFNPGAESGNTIYF. As DNA, the CDR3 is TGTGCCTGGAATTTTAACCCGGGGGCGGAATCCGGAAACACCATATATTTT.

The rearrangement uses TRBV27 and TRBJ1-5; D perhaps matches TRBD1 (6 bases). Looked up from germline, CDR1 is MNHEY and CDR2 is SMNVEV (reference sequence). Trimming cost V 2 bases and J 7 bases, with 12 bases left between them. The CDR3 runs 14 residues. The CDR3 nucleotides read TGTGCCAGCAGTTTACAGGGGAGCGACCAGCCCCAGCATTTT. Its translation is CASSLQGSDQPQHF.

This clone was observed once. This chain joins TRBV9 and TRBJ2-7; D gene uncertain. This CDR3 contains 14 residues. Trimming removed 4 bases at V and 0 bases at J, with 11 bases between. The germline CDR1 and CDR2 sequences are SGDLS and YYNGEE. This chain's CDR3 is CASSITPTSYEQYF. The CDR3 region has the DNA TGTGCCAGCAGCATCACACCGACCTCCTACGAGCAGTACTTC.

This clone was detected a few times. V usage is TRBV10-1 and J usage is TRBJ1-3; D is undetermined. The CDR3 contains 11 residues. Germline CDR1 WNHNN, CDR2 SYGVQD (reference sequence). V lost 11 bases and J 0 bases, leaving 5 bases between the germline ends. Here the CDR3 DNA reads TGCGCCTCGAACTCTGGAAACACCATATATTTT. Its translation: CASNSGNTIYF.

The chain couples TRBV2 to TRBJ2-5; D is perhaps TRBD1 or TRBD2 (5 bases each). Trimming pared 6 bases from V and 5 bases from J, leaving 13 bases between. The CDR3 spans 13 residues. Germline CDR1 reads SNHLY; CDR2 reads FYNNEI. This chain's CDR3 is CASREGFRETQYF. The CDR3 coding sequence is TGTGCCAGCAGAGAGGGGTTTAGGGAGACCCAGTACTTC.